This T cell receptor (beta chain) was captured by sequencing in a study of beta chain features in type 1 diabetes. Study-wide points: Type 1 diabetes patients had moderately but significantly shorter TCRB CDR3s in all four CD4+ subsets. In type 1 diabetes patients, VDJ junctions had fewer insertions; deletions at these junctions were more frequent.

Germline lookup yields CDR1 SGHRS and CDR2 YFSETQ. Trimming cost V 2 bases and J 5 bases; bases outside gene matches: 5. The CDR3 contains 14 residues. Isolated RNA was reverse transcribed in full, so expressed TCRB transcripts were sequenced. Sequenced by immunoSEQ multiplex PCR; TCRdb stores in-frame clones only, minus some. The table lists 400,000 or so clones, over 8.5% of them singletons. On this clone itself: Its antigen remains unidentified.

The sample taken for sequencing was central memory CD4+ T cells from blood. The chain has TRBV5-1 and TRBJ2-3, with 7 bases lining up with TRBD2. The sequence derives from a man aged 30 to 45 with type 1 diabetes. The CDR3 DNA sequence: TGCGCCAGCAGCTTCGCGGGAGTGGTAGATACGCAGTATTTT. Amino acid sequence: CASSFAGVVDTQYF.